This T cell receptor beta chain appears in the sequencing data of a study of blood T cell repertoires in COVID-19. For the study at large: Recovered status in Cohort 3 required two negative PCRs, clearance, or symptom resolution. Samples representing acute and convalescent COVID-19 were sourced from the United States, Italy and Spain.

Clones were sequenced by immunoSEQ multiplex PCR, and TCRdb holds only the in-frame ones, with some missing. The sample records fewer than 250,000 clones, around 87% being singletons. Cohorts were assigned according to the clinical history that participants reported. The CDR3 runs 14 residues. The V end was cut by 3 bases, the J end by 5 bases, with 13 bases between. CDR1 and CDR2 (germline): KGHSH, LQKENI. This chain connects TRBV18 to TRBJ1-2; D is uncertain. This TCR was recovered from a man aged 25-45 years in a cohort exposed to, infected with or recovered from COVID-19 (not recorded which). Sample: PBMCs or T cells enriched from blood (not recorded which). CDR3 loop: CASSPSVEGYGYTF. CDR3 DNA: TGTGCCAGCTCACCCTCGGTGGAGGGTTATGGCTACACCTTC.